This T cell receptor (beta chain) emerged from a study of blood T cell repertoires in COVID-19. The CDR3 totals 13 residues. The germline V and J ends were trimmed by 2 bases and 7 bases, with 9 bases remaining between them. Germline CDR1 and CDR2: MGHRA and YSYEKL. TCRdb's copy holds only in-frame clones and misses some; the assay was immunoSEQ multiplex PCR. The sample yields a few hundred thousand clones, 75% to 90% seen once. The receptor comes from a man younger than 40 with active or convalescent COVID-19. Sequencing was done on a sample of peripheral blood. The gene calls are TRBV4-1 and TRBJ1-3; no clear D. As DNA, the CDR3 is TGCGCCAGCAGCCAAATTAGCCCGAACACCATATATTTT. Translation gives CASSQISPNTIYF.